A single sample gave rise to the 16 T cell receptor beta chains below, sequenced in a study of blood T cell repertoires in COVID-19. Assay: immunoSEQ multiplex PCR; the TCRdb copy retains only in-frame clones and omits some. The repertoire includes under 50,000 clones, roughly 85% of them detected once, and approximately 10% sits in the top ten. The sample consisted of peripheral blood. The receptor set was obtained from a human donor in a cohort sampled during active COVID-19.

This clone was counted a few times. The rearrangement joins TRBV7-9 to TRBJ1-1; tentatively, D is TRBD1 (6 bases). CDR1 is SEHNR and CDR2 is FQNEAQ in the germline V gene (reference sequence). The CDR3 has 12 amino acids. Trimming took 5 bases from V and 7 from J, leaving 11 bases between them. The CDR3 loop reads CASSPQQGEAFF. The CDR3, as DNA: TGTGCCAGCAGCCCACAACAGGGTGAAGCTTTCTTT.

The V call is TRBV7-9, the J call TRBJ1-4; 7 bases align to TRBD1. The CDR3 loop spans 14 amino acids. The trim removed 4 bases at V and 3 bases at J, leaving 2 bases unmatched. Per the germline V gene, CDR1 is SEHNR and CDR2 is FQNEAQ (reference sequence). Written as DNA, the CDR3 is TGTGCCAGCAGCTCCAGGGGGTCTAATGAAAAACTGTTTTTT. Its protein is CASSSRGSNEKLFF.

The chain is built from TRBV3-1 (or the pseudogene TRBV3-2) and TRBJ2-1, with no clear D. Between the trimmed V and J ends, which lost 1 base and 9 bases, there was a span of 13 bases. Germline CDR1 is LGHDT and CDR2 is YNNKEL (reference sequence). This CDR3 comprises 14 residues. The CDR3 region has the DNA TGTGCCAGCAGCCAAGGAGCACCGGTCCGTGAGCAGTTCTTC. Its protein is CASSQGAPVREQFF.

DNA of the CDR3: TGTGCCAGTAGCCCGGGACAGGGGGCTTCCTATGGCTACACCTTC. Encoded protein: CASSPGQGASYGYTF. The rearrangement joins TRBV19 to TRBJ1-2; 12 positions match TRBD1. In germline, CDR1 is LNHDA, CDR2 SQIVND (reference sequence). This CDR3 has 15 amino acids. Trimming removed 6 bases from V and 4 bases from J; junction bases left unmatched: 6.

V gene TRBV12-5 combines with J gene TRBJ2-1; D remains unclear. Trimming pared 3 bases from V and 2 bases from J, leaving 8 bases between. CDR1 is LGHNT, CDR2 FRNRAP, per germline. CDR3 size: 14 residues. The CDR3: CASGLGGTYNEQFF. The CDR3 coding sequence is TGTGCTAGTGGTTTAGGCGGCACCTACAATGAGCAGTTCTTC.

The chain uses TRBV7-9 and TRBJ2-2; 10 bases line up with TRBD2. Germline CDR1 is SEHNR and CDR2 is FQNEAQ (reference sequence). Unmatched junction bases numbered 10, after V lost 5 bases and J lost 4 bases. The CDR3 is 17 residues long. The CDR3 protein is CASSLGLADLITGELFF. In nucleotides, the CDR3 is TGTGCCAGCAGCCTAGGACTAGCGGACTTAATCACCGGGGAGCTGTTTTTT.

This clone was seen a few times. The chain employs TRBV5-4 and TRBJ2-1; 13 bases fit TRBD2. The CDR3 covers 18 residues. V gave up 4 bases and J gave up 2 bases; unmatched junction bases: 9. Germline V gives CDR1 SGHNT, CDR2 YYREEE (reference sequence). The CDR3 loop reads CASSKLLAGGYTYNEQFF. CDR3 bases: TGTGCCAGCAGCAAATTACTAGCGGGAGGGTATACCTACAATGAGCAGTTCTTC. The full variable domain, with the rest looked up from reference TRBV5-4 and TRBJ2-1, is ETGVTQSPTHLIKTRGQQVTLRCSSQSGHNTVSWYQQALGQGPQFIFQYYREEENGRGNFPPRFSGLQFPNYSSELNVNALELDDSALYLCASSKLLAGGYTYNEQFFGPGTRLTVL.

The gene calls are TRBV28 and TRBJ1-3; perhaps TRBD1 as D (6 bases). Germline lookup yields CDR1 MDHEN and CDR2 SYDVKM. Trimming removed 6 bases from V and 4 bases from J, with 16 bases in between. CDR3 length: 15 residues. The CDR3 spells CASSAQTGFGNTIYF. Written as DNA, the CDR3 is TGTGCCAGCAGCGCACAAACAGGGTTCGGAAACACCATATATTTT.

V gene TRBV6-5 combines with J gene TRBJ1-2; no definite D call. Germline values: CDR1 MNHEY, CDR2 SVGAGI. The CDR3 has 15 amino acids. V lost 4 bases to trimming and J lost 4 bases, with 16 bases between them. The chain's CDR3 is CASSFATPSVYGYTF. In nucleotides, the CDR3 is TGTGCCAGCAGTTTCGCAACCCCCAGCGTCTATGGCTACACCTTC.

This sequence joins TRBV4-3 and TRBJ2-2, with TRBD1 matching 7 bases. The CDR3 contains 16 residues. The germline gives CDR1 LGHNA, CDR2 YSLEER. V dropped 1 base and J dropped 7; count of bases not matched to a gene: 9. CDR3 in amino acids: CASSQAVTGSIGELFF. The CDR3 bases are TGCGCCAGCAGCCAAGCAGTGACAGGGTCCATCGGGGAGCTGTTTTTT.

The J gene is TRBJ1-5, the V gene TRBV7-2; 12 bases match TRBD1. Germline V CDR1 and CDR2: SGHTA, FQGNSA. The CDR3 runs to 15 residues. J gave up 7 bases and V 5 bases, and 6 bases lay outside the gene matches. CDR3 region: CASSRPGTGGQPQHF. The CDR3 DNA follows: TGTGCCAGCAGCAGACCCGGGACAGGGGGCCAGCCCCAGCATTTT.

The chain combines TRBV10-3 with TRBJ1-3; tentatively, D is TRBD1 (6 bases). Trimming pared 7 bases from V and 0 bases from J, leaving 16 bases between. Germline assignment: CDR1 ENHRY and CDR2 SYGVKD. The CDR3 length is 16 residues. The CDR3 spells CAITGGQLYSGNTIYF. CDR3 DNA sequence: TGTGCCATCACGGGAGGACAGTTATACTCTGGAAACACCATATATTTT.

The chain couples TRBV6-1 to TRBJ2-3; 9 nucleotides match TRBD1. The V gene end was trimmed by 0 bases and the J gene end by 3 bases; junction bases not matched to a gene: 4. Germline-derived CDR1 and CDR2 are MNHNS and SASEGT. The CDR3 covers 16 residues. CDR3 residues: CASSEAPGQGTDTQYF. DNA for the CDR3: TGTGCCAGCAGTGAAGCGCCGGGACAGGGTACAGATACGCAGTATTTT.

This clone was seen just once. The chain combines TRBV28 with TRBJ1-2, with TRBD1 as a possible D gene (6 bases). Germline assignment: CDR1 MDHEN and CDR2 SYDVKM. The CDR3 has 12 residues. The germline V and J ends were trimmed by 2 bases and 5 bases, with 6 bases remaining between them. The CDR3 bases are TGTGCCAGCAGTTTAACAGGGTATGGCTACACCTTC. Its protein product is CASSLTGYGYTF.

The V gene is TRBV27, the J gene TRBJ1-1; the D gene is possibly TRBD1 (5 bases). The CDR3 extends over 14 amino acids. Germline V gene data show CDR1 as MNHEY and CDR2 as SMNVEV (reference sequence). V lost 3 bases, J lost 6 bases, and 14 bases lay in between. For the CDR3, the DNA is TGTGCCAGCAGTTTTAGGTCGGACATGTCTGAAGCTTTCTTT. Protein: CASSFRSDMSEAFF.

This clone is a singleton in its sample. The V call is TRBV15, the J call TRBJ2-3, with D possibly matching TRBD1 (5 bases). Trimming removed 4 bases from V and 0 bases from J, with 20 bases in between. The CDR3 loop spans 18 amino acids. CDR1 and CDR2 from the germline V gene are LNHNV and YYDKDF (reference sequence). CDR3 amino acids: CATSTPLGRKESTDTQYF. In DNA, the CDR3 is TGTGCCACCAGCACCCCCCTGGGGCGGAAAGAGAGCACAGATACGCAGTATTTT.